This entry lists 28 T cell receptor beta chains sequenced from one sample in a study of T cell repertoires in cytomegalovirus infection. One entry per CDR3 protein results from TCRdb running MiXCR on the reads. The sample carries about 260,000 distinct CDR3 sequences, approximately 9.1% recorded once. The material sequenced was PBMCs. Every receptor here comes from a human donor in good health (CMV status not recorded). Some clones in this sample may be carry-over from other donors' samples.

This clonotype was picked up many times. The rearrangement joins TRBV15 to TRBJ1-5; D is ambiguous. The CDR3 spans 13 residues. Deletions cut 4 bases from V and 1 base from J, with 5 bases between. Looked up from germline, CDR1 is LNHNV and CDR2 is YYDKDF (reference sequence). CDR3 coding DNA: TGTGCCACCAGCACCCGAAGCAATCAGCCCCAGCATTTT. It codes for CATSTRSNQPQHF.

The rearrangement links TRBV16 to TRBJ1-6; 9 bases agree with TRBD1. The CDR3 covers 15 residues. Trimming removed 0 bases from V and 9 bases from J; junction bases left unmatched: 3. Germline V lookup: CDR1 KGHSY, CDR2 FQNENV. The CDR3 coding sequence is TGTGCCAGCAGCCAATCGACAGGGGGATCTTCACCCCTCCACTTT. It yields the protein CASSQSTGGSSPLHF. Supplemented by reference TRBV16 and TRBJ1-6, the full variable domain reads GEEVAQTPKHLVRGEGQKAKLYCAPIKGHSYVFWYQQVLKNEFKFLISFQNENVFDETGMPKERFSAKCLPNSPCSLEIQATKLEDSAVYFCASSQSTGGSSPLHFGNGTRLTVT.

The rearrangement joins TRBV11-2 to TRBJ1-2, with 8 bases identical to TRBD1. The V and J ends lost 4 bases and 4 bases, in that order; junction bases with no gene match: 5. This CDR3 has 14 residues. Germline CDR1 is SGHAT and CDR2 is FQNNGV. The CDR3 is CASSSLGQGYGYTF. The CDR3 coding sequence is TGTGCCAGCAGCTCCCTCGGACAGGGCTATGGCTACACCTTC.

This clonotype was found a few times. The J gene is TRBJ1-1, the V gene TRBV25-1, with 7 bases fitting TRBD1. V lost 4 bases to trimming and J lost 2 bases; unmatched junction nucleotides: 7. Germline CDR1 MGHDK, CDR2 SYGVNS. This CDR3 region has 15 residues. CDR3 nucleotides: TGTGCCAGCAGTGGTACAGGGGAACTTAACACTGAAGCTTTCTTT. Protein sequence: CASSGTGELNTEAFF.

In its sample, this clonotype was seen many times. The V and J genes are TRBV27 and TRBJ2-5; 10 bases line up with TRBD1. The CDR3 spans 15 residues. The germline gives CDR1 MNHEY, CDR2 SMNVEV (reference sequence). Trimming removed 6 bases from V and 2 bases from J; junction bases left unmatched: 6. The CDR3, as DNA: TGTGCCAGCAGCCGACGACAGGGGGCACAAGAGACCCAGTACTTC. Amino acid sequence: CASSRRQGAQETQYF.

This clonotype was recorded many times. V gene TRBV3-1 combines with J gene TRBJ2-1; no clear D gene. Germline V gene sequence: CDR1 LGHDT, CDR2 YNNKEL (reference sequence). The V gene lost 2 bases and the J gene lost 4 bases, with 9 bases spanning the gap. This CDR3 is built from 14 residues. In DNA form, the CDR3 reads TGTGCCAGCAGCCAAAGGACGGAATACAATGAGCAGTTCTTC. Translating it yields CASSQRTEYNEQFF.

This clonotype was seen ten or more times. J is TRBJ1-4 and V is TRBV7-2, with no clear D. The CDR3 sequence is 13 residues long. The germline V gene encodes CDR1 SGHTA and CDR2 FQGNSA. The V and J ends lost 5 bases and 7 bases respectively, with 11 bases between them. This CDR3 is CASSPPWGEKLFF. CDR3 sequence (DNA): TGTGCCAGCAGCCCCCCATGGGGTGAAAAACTGTTTTTT.

There are many counts of this clonotype. The genes are TRBV4-2 and TRBJ1-4; 8 positions agree with TRBD1. CDR3 size: 18 residues. Unmatched junction bases numbered 9, after V lost 2 bases and J lost 1 base. Germline CDR1 LGHNA, CDR2 YNFKEQ. Here the CDR3 reads CASSQRGGRGQTNEKLFF. CDR3 DNA sequence: TGTGCCAGCAGCCAAAGAGGTGGCAGGGGGCAAACTAATGAAAAACTGTTTTTT.

This chain uses TRBV3-1 with TRBJ1-2, with D maybe TRBD1 (6 bases). CDR1 is LGHDT, CDR2 YNNKEL, per germline (reference sequence). V was cut by 5 bases and J by 6 bases, with 10 bases left in between. The CDR3 is made up of 12 amino acids. CDR3 region: CASSADRHGYTF. The CDR3 bases are TGTGCCAGCAGCGCCGACAGGCATGGCTACACCTTC. Based on the CDR3 plus reference TRBV3-1 and TRBJ1-2, the full variable domain is DTAVSQTPKYLVTQMGNDKSIKCEQNLGHDTMYWYKQDSKKFLKIMFSYNNKELIINETVPNRFSPKSPDKAHLNLHINSLELGDSAVYFCASSADRHGYTFGSGTRLTVV.

The V call is TRBV27, the J call TRBJ1-1; D may be TRBD1 (6 bases). Germline values: CDR1 MNHEY, CDR2 SMNVEV (reference sequence). Trimming removed 7 bases at V and 5 bases at J, with 14 bases between. The CDR3 is 13 amino acids. CDR3 protein: CASIQRGRTEAFF. The CDR3 DNA reads TGTGCCAGCATCCAAAGGGGGAGAACTGAAGCTTTCTTT.

This clonotype showed up just a few times. This rearrangement joins TRBV28 to TRBJ2-5, with 10 positions matching TRBD2. Germline values: CDR1 MDHEN, CDR2 SYDVKM. V lost 6 bases, J lost 3 bases, and 10 bases stayed unmatched. The CDR3 runs 16 residues. The DNA of the CDR3 is TGTGCCAGCAGGCAAAGCGGGGGGGCCCGTAAAGAGACCCAGTACTTC. Encoded protein: CASRQSGGARKETQYF.

This clonotype has just a few counts. The J gene is TRBJ2-5, the V gene TRBV28; no firm D call. The CDR3 contains 12 residues. Trimming took off 6 bases at V and 5 bases at J, with 10 bases between the two ends. CDR1 MDHEN and CDR2 SYDVKM come from the germline V gene. The CDR3 protein is CASRTGVETQYF. The CDR3 DNA is TGTGCCAGCAGAACTGGAGTGGAGACCCAGTACTTC.

This clonotype was picked up many times. The V and J genes are TRBV7-6 and TRBJ2-7, with 9 bases aligning to TRBD1. Germline V gene sequence: CDR1 SGHVS, CDR2 FNYEAQ. The CDR3 runs to 16 residues. V was clipped by 0 bases and J by 5 bases; unmatched bases: 8. The DNA for the CDR3 is TGTGCCAGCAGCTTAGCGTCAGGGACAGGGATCCACGAGCAGTACTTC. Its protein is CASSLASGTGIHEQYF.

Ten or more counts support this clonotype. The rearrangement joins TRBV7-2 to TRBJ2-3; 10 positions match TRBD1. In germline, CDR1 is SGHTA, CDR2 FQGNSA. Trimming at V came to 4 bases and at J to 4 bases, leaving 5 bases not matched to a gene. This CDR3 is 15 amino acids long. CDR3 coding DNA: TGTGCCAGCAGCTACAGACAGGGGGCGGCAGATACGCAGTATTTT. Its protein is CASSYRQGAADTQYF. Looking up the rest from reference TRBV7-2 and TRBJ2-3 gives the full variable domain: GAGVSQSPSNKVTEKGKDVELRCDPISGHTALYWYRQSLGQGLEFLIYFQGNSAPDKSGLPSDRFSAERTGGSVSTLTIQRTQQEDSAVYLCASSYRQGAADTQYFGPGTRLTVL.

This clonotype showed up many times. The V and J genes are TRBV2 and TRBJ2-6; D ambiguous. The CDR3 extends over 15 amino acids. V was pared by 5 bases and J by 1 base, with 9 bases between. CDR1 SNHLY and CDR2 FYNNEI come from the germline V gene. In nucleotides, the CDR3 is TGTGCCAGCAGTTTCGTACTATCTGGGGCCAACGTCCTGACTTTC. Encoded protein: CASSFVLSGANVLTF.

This clonotype was seen repeatedly, ten times or more. For the CDR3, the DNA is TGCAGTGCCCTCTCGGGAGATCTGAATGGCTACACCTTC. Translating gives CSALSGDLNGYTF. V is TRBV20-1 and J is TRBJ1-2, with D hard to call. CDR1 and CDR2 (germline): DFQATT, SNEGSKA (reference sequence). CDR3 size: 13 residues. Between the trimmed V and J ends, which lost 6 bases and 6 bases, there was a span of 17 bases.

This clonotype was seen many times. This sequence joins TRBV28 and TRBJ2-1; 9 positions agree with TRBD2. The CDR3 has 16 amino acids. Germline assignment: CDR1 MDHEN and CDR2 SYDVKM. The J segment lost 7 bases and the V segment lost 3 bases, leaving 10 bases of the junction unmatched. CDR3 DNA: TGTGCCAGCAGTTTCCCGGGACTAGCCCGCAAGAATGAGCAGTTCTTC. It encodes CASSFPGLARKNEQFF.

This clonotype was detected many times. The chain recombines TRBV19 with TRBJ2-1, with D maybe TRBD2 (6 bases). The CDR3 consists of 14 residues. Germline values: CDR1 LNHDA, CDR2 SQIVND (reference sequence). The V and J ends lost 6 bases and 9 bases respectively, with 18 bases between them. The CDR3 reads CASSKTPTSREQFF. Here the CDR3 DNA reads TGTGCCAGTAGCAAAACTCCGACTAGTCGTGAGCAGTTCTTC.

As concerns this clonotype: The junction differs from germline at one of its ends, possibly a read error. The chain has TRBV28 and TRBJ1-4; possible D gene TRBD1, 6 bases. Looked up from germline, CDR1 is MDHEN and CDR2 is SYDVKM. This CDR3 region has 11 residues. As DNA, the CDR3 is TGTGCCACCAGTATACAGGGCAAACTGTTTTTT. Protein product: CATSIQGKLFF. The entire variable domain, with the rest obtained from reference TRBV28 and TRBJ1-4, is as follows: DVKVTQSSRYLVKRTGEKVFLECVQDMDHENMFWYRQDPGLGLRLIYFSYDVKMKEKGDIPEGYSVSREKKERFSLILESASTNQTSMYLCATSIQGKLFFGSGTQLSVL.

There are a few counts of this clonotype. This chain links TRBV20-1 with TRBJ2-1; 10 bases align to TRBD1. The CDR3 has 15 amino acids. J was trimmed by 2 bases and V by 1 base; bases with no gene match: 2. Germline CDR1 is DFQATT and CDR2 is SNEGSKA (reference sequence). CDR3 in amino acids: CSARVGTGAYNEQFF. Here the CDR3 DNA reads TGCAGTGCTAGAGTGGGGACAGGGGCCTACAATGAGCAGTTCTTC.

This clonotype appeared many times. V usage is TRBV7-2 and J usage is TRBJ2-3; the match to TRBD2 covers 9 bases. CDR1 and CDR2 from the germline V gene are SGHTA and FQGNSA. The CDR3 contains 17 residues. The V and J ends lost 1 base and 4 bases, in that order; junction bases with no gene match: 9. CDR3 loop: CASSLGASGAPADTQYF. The CDR3 DNA follows: TGTGCCAGCAGCTTAGGGGCTAGCGGGGCCCCCGCAGATACGCAGTATTTT. Based on the CDR3 plus reference TRBV7-2 and TRBJ2-3, the full variable domain is GAGVSQSPSNKVTEKGKDVELRCDPISGHTALYWYRQSLGQGLEFLIYFQGNSAPDKSGLPSDRFSAERTGGSVSTLTIQRTQQEDSAVYLCASSLGASGAPADTQYFGPGTRLTVL.

This clonotype was observed many times. This chain connects TRBV7-2 to TRBJ1-4, with D uncertain. CDR1 is SGHTA, CDR2 FQGNSA, per germline. The germline V and J ends were trimmed by 1 base and 0 bases, with 6 bases remaining between them. This CDR3 contains 15 residues. The CDR3 region is CASSLDRATNEKLFF. The CDR3 region has the DNA TGTGCCAGCAGCTTAGACAGAGCAACTAATGAAAAACTGTTTTTT.

The rearrangement joins TRBV12-3 or TRBV12-4 to TRBJ1-2; D is possibly TRBD1 (6 bases). The CDR3 spans 15 residues. Trimming removed 5 bases at V and 1 base at J, with 14 bases between. In nucleotides, the CDR3 is TGTGCCAGCAGTCATGCGGACAGAAATAACTATGGCTACACCTTC. Protein: CASSHADRNNYGYTF.

The rearrangement uses TRBV14 and TRBJ2-1, with TRBD2 identical over 11 bases. The V gene's germline CDR1 is SGHDN and CDR2 FVKESK. The V and J ends lost 3 bases and 0 bases, in that order; junction bases with no gene match: 13. This CDR3 has 20 residues. CDR3 in DNA: TGTGCCAGCAGCCACCAGAAGGTAGCGGGAGGGGCGAGCTCCTACAATGAGCAGTTCTTC. Its translation: CASSHQKVAGGASSYNEQFF.

Ten or more counts support this clonotype. This chain links TRBV19 with TRBJ1-1, with a possible D match to TRBD1 (6 bases). The V gene's germline CDR1 is LNHDA and CDR2 SQIVND (reference sequence). V dropped 6 bases and J dropped 8 bases, with 19 bases sitting between them. CDR3 length equals 14 residues. In nucleotides, the CDR3 is TGTGCCAGTAGGACCTACAGGGACCGAGACGAAGCTTTCTTT. Residues: CASRTYRDRDEAFF. Drawing the rest from reference TRBV19 and TRBJ1-1, the complete variable domain is DGGITQSPKYLFRKEGQNVTLSCEQNLNHDAMYWYRQDPGQGLRLIYYSQIVNDFQKGDIAEGYSVSREKKESFPLTVTSAQKNPTAFYLCASRTYRDRDEAFFGQGTRLTVV.

Many counts were recorded for this clonotype. The chain carries TRBV6-2 or TRBV6-3 and TRBJ1-5; maybe TRBD1 (5 bases). The V end was cut by 0 bases, the J end by 6 bases, with 12 bases between. Germline V gene sequence: CDR1 MNHEY, CDR2 SVGEGT. This CDR3 has 15 amino acids. The CDR3 DNA is TGTGCCAGCAGTTACTCGACAGTGGCGGCTCAGCCCCAGCATTTT. Translation gives CASSYSTVAAQPQHF.

The chain has TRBV12-5 and TRBJ2-3; 11 nucleotides agree with TRBD1. Germline CDR1 is LGHNT and CDR2 is FRNRAP. Unmatched junction bases numbered 5, after V lost 5 bases and J lost 4 bases. The CDR3 totals 15 residues. CDR3 sequence reads: CASGGGQGASDTQYF. The CDR3 DNA reads TGTGCTAGTGGTGGAGGACAGGGGGCGTCAGATACGCAGTATTTT. The whole variable domain, filled in from reference TRBV12-5 and TRBJ2-3, reads DARVTQTPRHKVTEMGQEVTMRCQPILGHNTVFWYRQTMMQGLELLAYFRNRAPLDDSGMPKDRFSAEMPDATLATLKIQPSEPRDSAVYFCASGGGQGASDTQYFGPGTRLTVL.

This clonotype was observed a few times. The chain couples TRBV20-1 to TRBJ2-3, with 7 bases that match TRBD2. The V gene end was trimmed by 8 bases and the J gene end by 0 bases; junction bases not matched to a gene: 20. CDR3 size: 18 residues. Germline V gives CDR1 DFQATT, CDR2 SNEGSKA (reference sequence). The CDR3 nucleotides are TGCAGTACCCCCCCTCGTGTCGGGGGGACTACTAGCACAGATACGCAGTATTTT. Protein product: CSTPPRVGGTTSTDTQYF.